This T cell receptor (beta chain) was retrieved from a study of CD8 T cells in Susac syndrome. CDR3 length equals 18 residues. Trimming pared 4 bases from V and 0 bases from J, leaving 21 bases between. Per the germline V gene, CDR1 is MGHRA and CDR2 is YSYEKL. Random hexamers were used to reverse transcribe 0.5 to 1 ug of RNA. Each CDR3 protein is one row after TCRdb ran MiXCR on the immunoSEQ multiplex PCR reads. The table has a few hundred thousand distinct CDR3 sequences, 75% to 90% seen once. Sequencing was carried out using CD8+ T cells from PBMCs. The chain uses TRBV4-1 and TRBJ1-1, with TRBD1 as a possible D gene (6 bases). The sequence derives from a human donor with multiple sclerosis. The CDR3 nucleotides read TGCGCCAGCAGCCTTAAAGGGGGACCCAGCGGGATGAACACTGAAGCTTTCTTT. It translates to CASSLKGGPSGMNTEAFF.